The next 25 T cell receptor beta chains were all read from a single sample in a study of vaccination and CD4 T cells after COVID-19. Cultured CD4+ T cell DNA was sequenced using the Oncomine TCR Beta short-read assay. TCRdb processed the PCR reads anew with MiXCR; each CDR3 protein has one entry. The sample includes 13,000 or so distinct CDR3 sequences, roughly 58% seen only once; the top ten take approximately 17%. The treatment here: approximately nine-day PBMC culture with coronavirus spike peptide pools or control peptides (ViraFEST assay). These TCRs are of unknown antigen specificity. The source material was cultured CD4+ T cells from blood, sampled after SARS-CoV-2 vaccination. These receptors came from a human donor with COVID-19.

The sample holds a few counts of this clonotype. The rearrangement links TRBV6-5 to TRBJ1-5; D perhaps matches TRBD1 (6 bases). The CDR3 loop spans 14 amino acids. V lost 2 bases to trimming and J lost 9 bases, with 14 bases between them. Germline V gene lookup returns CDR1 MNHEY and CDR2 SVGAGI. CDR3: CASSYAGLGGPQHF. The CDR3 DNA sequence: TGTGCCAGCAGTTACGCGGGGCTAGGGGGGCCCCAGCATTTT.

A few counts support this clonotype. The chain joins TRBV7-2 to TRBJ1-2, with D uncertain. The CDR3 has 14 amino acids. In germline, CDR1 is SGHTA, CDR2 FQGNSA. V lost 7 bases and J 7 bases, leaving 19 bases between the germline ends. The CDR3 loop reads CASTPGSTRGGYTF. As DNA, the CDR3 is TGTGCCAGCACTCCAGGCAGTACCCGGGGTGGCTACACCTTC.

This clonotype was detected once. The gene calls are TRBV7-2 and TRBJ2-5; TRBD1 matches 7 bases. With V trimmed by 10 bases and J by 2 bases, 13 bases remained unmatched. This CDR3 contains 15 residues. Per the germline V gene, CDR1 is SGHTA and CDR2 is FQGNSA. The CDR3: CATRTGDVRQETQYF. DNA of the CDR3: TGTGCCACCCGCACAGGGGACGTCAGACAAGAGACCCAGTACTTC.

V is TRBV6-1 and J is TRBJ1-1; D uncertain. V was pared by 5 bases and J by 1 base, with 5 bases between. Germline V CDR1 and CDR2: MNHNS, SASEGT. CDR3 length equals 12 residues. CDR3 coding DNA: TGTGCCAGCAGTCAGAAGAACACTGAAGCTTTCTTT. Translation: CASSQKNTEAFF.

As regards this clonotype: Relative to the germline gene, one junction end is altered; a read error may explain this. The gene calls are TRBV7-7 and TRBJ1-4; possibly TRBD1 for D (5 bases). The CDR3 extends over 15 amino acids. Looked up from germline, CDR1 is SSHAT and CDR2 is FNYEAQ (reference sequence). CDR3 in amino acids: CASSVRGALNEKLFF. The CDR3 DNA follows: TGTGCTAGCAGCGTGCGTGGGGCCCTTAATGAAAAACTGTTTTTT.

The chain couples TRBV6-5 to TRBJ1-2, with 11 bases aligning to TRBD1. There are 16 residues in the CDR3. In germline, CDR1 is MNHEY, CDR2 SVGAGI. The V and J ends lost 4 bases and 4 bases, in that order; junction bases with no gene match: 8. The chain's CDR3 is CASSSTGTGGTYGYTF. Here the CDR3 DNA reads TGTGCCAGCAGTTCTACCGGGACAGGGGGGACCTATGGCTACACCTTC.

The J gene is TRBJ2-1, the V gene TRBV5-4; 15 positions match TRBD2. V lost 4 bases, J lost 12 bases, and 11 bases stayed unmatched. The CDR3 runs to 16 residues. Germline CDR1 is SGHNT and CDR2 is YYREEE (reference sequence). CDR3 nucleotides: TGTGCCAGCAGCCCGGGACAGGGGACTAGCGGGGGGCCGCAGTTCTTC. Protein product: CASSPGQGTSGGPQFF.

The DNA for the CDR3 is TGTGCCAGTAGCAACAGGGTCTCCTACGAGCAGTACTTC. This codes for CASSNRVSYEQYF. The rearrangement uses TRBV19 and TRBJ2-7; D is possibly TRBD1 (6 bases). Looked up from germline, CDR1 is LNHDA and CDR2 is SQIVND (reference sequence). The CDR3 contains 13 residues. Trimming took off 6 bases at V and 0 bases at J, with 9 bases between the two ends.

This sequence joins TRBV7-6 and TRBJ2-5; D ambiguous. V gave up 3 bases and J gave up 2 bases, with 7 bases separating them. Germline CDR1 is SGHVS and CDR2 is FNYEAQ. This CDR3 comprises 13 residues. The CDR3 DNA sequence: TGTGCCAGCAGCTTTTCTTTACAAGAGACCCAGTACTTC. It yields the protein CASSFSLQETQYF.

CDR3 protein: CSARERPLPSYEQYF. In DNA form, the CDR3 reads TGCAGTGCTAGAGAACGGCCCCTACCCTCCTACGAGCAGTACTTC. This chain uses TRBV20-1 with TRBJ2-7; D uncertain. The CDR3 covers 15 residues. In germline, CDR1 is DFQATT, CDR2 SNEGSKA (reference sequence). V was cut by 0 bases and J by 0 bases, with 12 bases left in between.

The table lists this clonotype with a few counts. This chain links TRBV20-1 with TRBJ2-2, with TRBD1 matching over 10 bases. This CDR3 comprises 15 residues. The germline CDR1 and CDR2 sequences are DFQATT and SNEGSKA (reference sequence). V lost 5 bases, J lost 1 base, and 4 bases stayed unmatched. The CDR3 DNA sequence: TGCAGTGCTCCCCGGGACAGGGGGAACACCGGGGAGCTGTTTTTT. Amino acids: CSAPRDRGNTGELFF.

This clonotype was counted a few times. This chain links TRBV6-1 with TRBJ1-1; TRBD1 aligns across 7 bases. The CDR3 has 12 amino acids. V was clipped by 3 bases and J by 7 bases; unmatched bases: 2. Germline V CDR1 and CDR2: MNHNS, SASEGT. In DNA form, the CDR3 reads TGTGCCAGCAGTGAGAGACAGGGTGAAGCTTTCTTT. Protein sequence: CASSERQGEAFF.

This clonotype came up once. The V gene is TRBV12-3 or TRBV12-4, the J gene TRBJ1-5; 7 bases fit TRBD1. The length of the CDR3 is 13 residues. V dropped 6 bases and J dropped 7; count of bases not matched to a gene: 6. Written as DNA, the CDR3 is TGTGCCAGCAGCCAGGGGGGTCGCCAGCCCCAGCATTTT. Its protein product is CASSQGGRQPQHF.

The rearrangement links TRBV6-2 or TRBV6-3 to TRBJ1-5, with D possibly being TRBD1 (6 bases). The CDR3 is made up of 15 amino acids. CDR1 and CDR2 (germline): MNHEY, SVGEGT. Trimming took 6 bases from V and 0 from J, leaving 12 bases between them. CDR3 in DNA: TGTGCCAGCAGGAGGGGGTCAGCTAGCAATCAGCCCCAGCATTTT. Its protein is CASRRGSASNQPQHF.

This chain joins TRBV28 and TRBJ2-3; 8 bases align to TRBD2. The CDR3 runs to 15 residues. V trimming: 6 bases; J trimming: 1 base; junction bases outside the gene matches: 6. Germline CDR1 is MDHEN and CDR2 is SYDVKM. The CDR3 nucleotides are TGTGCCAGCAGGGATAGCGGGGTCGGCACAGATACGCAGTATTTT. Residues: CASRDSGVGTDTQYF.

The genes are TRBV12-3 or TRBV12-4 and TRBJ1-2; 8 bases align to TRBD1. With 7 bases clipped from V and 0 bases from J, the junction kept 7 bases outside the gene matches. The CDR3 is 15 amino acids. CDR3 sequence: CASTGRTGTNYGYTF. The CDR3 DNA follows: TGTGCCAGCACCGGACGGACAGGGACTAACTATGGCTACACCTTC.

The genes are TRBV6-1 and TRBJ1-2; D remains ambiguous. Trimming took 5 bases from V and 1 from J, leaving 8 bases between them. Germline loops: CDR1 MNHNS, CDR2 SASEGT. This CDR3 region has 13 residues. The CDR3 region has the DNA TGTGCCAGCAGTCTCGGGATTAACTATGGCTACACCTTC. It codes for CASSLGINYGYTF.

V is TRBV12-5 and J is TRBJ2-5; weak D call: TRBD1 (5 bases). V lost 2 bases and J 2 bases, leaving 6 bases between the germline ends. The CDR3 is 13 amino acids. Germline values: CDR1 LGHNT, CDR2 FRNRAP. The CDR3 loop reads CASGLKGQETQYF. CDR3 bases: TGTGCTAGTGGTTTGAAGGGGCAAGAGACCCAGTACTTC.

The chain is built from TRBV28 and TRBJ2-1; 13 bases match TRBD2. Germline V gene lookup returns CDR1 MDHEN and CDR2 SYDVKM. The V and J ends lost 5 bases and 0 bases, in that order; junction bases with no gene match: 13. The CDR3 sequence is 20 residues long. CDR3 DNA: TGTGCCAGCAGTGGACTAGCGGGGGCCCGGCCCCCATCCTCCTACAATGAGCAGTTCTTC. It translates to CASSGLAGARPPSSYNEQFF.

This clonotype was counted only a few times. The CDR3 is CASSLTVMNTEAFF. Here the CDR3 DNA reads TGTGCCAGCAGTTTGACAGTCATGAACACTGAAGCTTTCTTT. The chain joins TRBV11-3 to TRBJ1-1; weak D call: TRBD1 (5 bases). Per germline, CDR1 SGHNT and CDR2 YENEEA. This CDR3 has 14 amino acids. V lost 6 bases and J lost 0, with 11 bases in between.

V is TRBV7-9 and J is TRBJ1-1; weak D call: TRBD1 (5 bases). The length of the CDR3 is 15 residues. V gave up 3 bases and J gave up 7 bases, with 18 bases separating them. CDR1 is SEHNR and CDR2 is FQNEAQ in the germline V gene (reference sequence). The CDR3 protein is CASSFRGWEDIEAFF. CDR3 DNA sequence: TGTGCCAGCAGCTTTCGGGGTTGGGAGGACATTGAAGCTTTCTTT. Using reference TRBV7-9 and TRBJ1-1 for the parts outside the CDR3, the full variable domain is DTGVSQNPRHKITKRGQNVTFRCDPISEHNRLYWYRQTLGQGPEFLTYFQNEAQLEKSRLLSDRFSAERPKGSFSTLEIQRTEQGDSAMYLCASSFRGWEDIEAFFGQGTRLTVV.

V usage is TRBV7-9 and J usage is TRBJ1-2; D not certain. Trimming pared 1 base from V and 5 bases from J, leaving 2 bases between. Germline CDR1 is SEHNR and CDR2 is FQNEAQ (reference sequence). The CDR3 totals 11 residues. As DNA, the CDR3 is TGTGCCAGCAGCTTAGAATATGGCTACACCTTC. Protein sequence: CASSLEYGYTF.

This chain connects TRBV29-1 to TRBJ1-2; 7 bases are shared with TRBD1. CDR3 size: 12 residues. Germline CDR1 and CDR2: SQVTM and ANQGSEA. J lost 7 bases, V lost 5 bases, and 7 bases had no gene match. CDR3 in DNA: TGCAGCGTTTGGGCAGGGGGTAGTGGCTACACCTTC. This encodes CSVWAGGSGYTF.

This clonotype was seen only once. V is TRBV19 and J is TRBJ1-2; D call uncertain. V was clipped by 0 bases and J by 8 bases, with 22 bases between them. CDR1 and CDR2 (germline): LNHDA, SQIVND (reference sequence). This CDR3 has 17 amino acids. The CDR3 region is CASSIDPVPANRGGYTF. As DNA, the CDR3 is TGTGCCAGTAGTATAGATCCCGTCCCAGCCAACCGAGGGGGCTACACCTTC.

The chain combines TRBV7-8 with TRBJ1-2; the D gene is possibly TRBD1 (6 bases). Per the germline V gene, CDR1 is SGHVS and CDR2 is FQNEAQ. V was pared by 5 bases and J by 1 base, with 20 bases between. The CDR3 contains 17 residues. The CDR3 nucleotides are TGTGCCAGCAGCCAGACGGGGGCGGCGGCACTTAACTATGGCTACACCTTC. Translating gives CASSQTGAAALNYGYTF.